This T cell receptor (beta chain) came from a study of shared clonotypes between healthy human individuals. On the study more broadly: Three plates each covered CD4 naive and memory; CD8 naive two, CD8 memory one.

A remark on this clone: As yet, its antigen is unknown.

The method was immunoSEQ multiplex PCR; TCRdb's version includes in-frame clones alone and lacks a portion of them. The sample includes approximately 740,000 clones, roughly 92% seen only once; the top ten take around 24%. The study's findings and limits: About 5.2% was the fraction of naive CD4 clonotypes found shared across a few donors.

CD8 cells regarded as naive lacked CD45RO, were positively chosen for CCR7, and omitted terminally differentiated effector memory CD45RA+ cells. Every donor was a Caucasian adult from Nashville, Tennessee. Material for sequencing was naive CD8+ T cells sorted from blood. The receptor's source is a man aged 25-45 years in good health.

DNA of the CDR3: TGTGCCAGCAGTCAGAGGGGCTCGGGCACTGAAGCTTTCTTT. It specifies CASSQRGSGTEAFF. This rearrangement joins TRBV25-1 to TRBJ1-1, with a weak D call TRBD1 (5 bases). The germline V and J ends were trimmed by 5 bases and 4 bases, with 14 bases remaining between them. Germline V gives CDR1 MGHDK, CDR2 SYGVNS. This CDR3 is 14 amino acids long.